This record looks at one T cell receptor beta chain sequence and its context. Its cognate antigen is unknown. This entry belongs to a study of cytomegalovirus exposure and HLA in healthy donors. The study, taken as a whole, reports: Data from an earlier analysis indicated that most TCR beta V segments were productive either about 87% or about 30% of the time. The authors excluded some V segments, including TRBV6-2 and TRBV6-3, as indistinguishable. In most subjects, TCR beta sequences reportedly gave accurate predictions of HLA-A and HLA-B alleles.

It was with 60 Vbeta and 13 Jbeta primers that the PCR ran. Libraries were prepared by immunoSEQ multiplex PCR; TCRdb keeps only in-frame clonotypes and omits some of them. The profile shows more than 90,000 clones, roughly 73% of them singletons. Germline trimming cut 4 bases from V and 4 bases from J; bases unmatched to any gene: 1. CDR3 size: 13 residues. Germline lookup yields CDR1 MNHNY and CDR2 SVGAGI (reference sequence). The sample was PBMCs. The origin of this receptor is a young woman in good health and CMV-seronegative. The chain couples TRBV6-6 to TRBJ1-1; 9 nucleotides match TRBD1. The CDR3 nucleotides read TGTGCCAGCAGTTGGGACAGGGCCACTGAAGCTTTCTTT. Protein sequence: CASSWDRATEAFF.